This TCR beta chain was profiled in a study of T cells in Graves' hyperthyroidism and ophthalmopathy. Study information: Peripheral blood was drawn at first diagnosis, prior to all treatment.

Overall study results and limits: Ophthalmopathy was distinguished from stable hyperthyroidism by 13 V-J signatures.

As to this clonotype: What it recognizes is unknown.

Trimming took 3 bases from V and 3 from J, leaving 26 bases between them. Germline V gene lookup returns CDR1 SQVTM and CDR2 ANQGSEA. CDR3 size: 18 residues. Clinicians diagnosed patients from clinical symptoms, serum thyroxine and TRAb, thyroid ultrasound and orbital computed tomography. Approximately 9.3 ml of fresh peripheral blood supplied the PBMCs. RNA transcripts gave rise to amplified TCR beta CDR3 regions. First-round RT-PCR with HTBI primers amplified the TCR CDR3 region. Via MiXCR, TCRdb re-called the multiplex PCR reads, giving one row per CDR3 protein. The table includes 460,000 or so distinct CDR3 sequences, 14% detected once.

The rearrangement links TRBV29-1 to TRBJ1-1; maybe TRBD1 (6 bases). The sequencing input was blood. This receptor was obtained from a woman aged 18-29 years with Graves' hyperthyroidism. The CDR3 sequence: CSVDTTNQGGTLYTEAFF. The CDR3 DNA reads TGCAGCGTTGACACCACAAATCAAGGGGGAACACTATACACTGAAGCTTTCTTT. The variable domain in full, with the rest retrieved from reference TRBV29-1 and TRBJ1-1, is SAVISQKPSRDICQRGTSLTIQCQVDSQVTMMFWYRQQPGQSLTLIATANQGSEATYESGFVIDKFPISRPNLTFSTLTVSNMSPEDSSIYLCSVDTTNQGGTLYTEAFFGQGTRLTVV.